The T cell receptor beta chain under discussion was sequenced for a study of blood T cell repertoires in COVID-19. Method: immunoSEQ multiplex PCR; TCRdb's copy keeps in-frame clones and lacks some. The sample has 250,000 to 350,000 clones; about nine tenths are singletons. Per the germline V gene, CDR1 is LNHDA and CDR2 is SQIVND (reference sequence). Trimming took 5 bases from V and 5 from J; bases not matched to a gene: 3. The CDR3 length is 13 residues. In its sample, this clone was seen once. Sequenced input: peripheral blood. The source of this sequence is a young woman with COVID-19, enrolled during active disease. V is TRBV19 and J is TRBJ1-5, with 7 nucleotides matching TRBD1. The CDR3 loop reads CASSATGHQPQHF. The CDR3 bases are TGTGCCAGTAGTGCGACAGGGCATCAGCCCCAGCATTTT.